This T cell receptor beta chain is drawn from a study of T cells in Graves' hyperthyroidism and ophthalmopathy. Notes on the study in general: Blood also carried most thyroid clonotypes expanded above 0.001.

Across 18 months, stable Graves' hyperthyroidism was marked by no progression to ophthalmopathy. PBMCs were collected from a roughly 10 ml volume of fresh peripheral blood. The CDR3 contains 10 residues. From germline, CDR1 is SGDLS and CDR2 YYNGEE. Trimming cost V 7 bases and J 5 bases, with 6 bases left between them. Of note for this clonotype: The antigen is unknown.

Researchers took RNA transcripts and amplified the TCR beta CDR3 regions from them. TCR CDR3 underwent first-round RT-PCR with the HTBI primer set. TCRdb used MiXCR to reprocess the multiplex PCR reads, holding one entry per CDR3 protein. Among 750,000 to 950,000 distinct CDR3 sequences listed, about two fifths were seen once. The rearrangement links TRBV9 to TRBJ2-5; D is unclear. The receptor comes from a man younger than 35 with Graves' hyperthyroidism. Material for sequencing was blood. In DNA, the CDR3 is TGTGCCAGCTTCCGGGAGACCCAGTACTTC. This sequence encodes CASFRETQYF.